The 32 T cell receptor beta chains below all came from one sample that was sequenced in a study of T cell changes during pregnancy in multiple sclerosis. Libraries were prepared by immunoSEQ multiplex PCR; TCRdb keeps only in-frame clonotypes and omits some of them. The table has tens of thousands of clones, under 95% seen once. Sequencing was performed on peripheral blood, taken in the second trimester of pregnancy. Source of these receptors: a female donor with multiple sclerosis, enrolled in a pregnancy study.

The sample holds a few counts of this clone. The chain combines TRBV9 with TRBJ1-3, with 8 bases matching TRBD1. The CDR3 length is 16 residues. J lost 0 bases, V lost 3 bases, and 5 bases had no gene match. Germline assignment: CDR1 SGDLS and CDR2 YYNGEE. The DNA for the CDR3 is TGTGCCAGCAGCGGACAGGGGTCCGTCTCTGGAAACACCATATATTTT. This sequence encodes CASSGQGSVSGNTIYF.

This sequence joins TRBV19 and TRBJ2-3, with D perhaps TRBD1 (6 bases). CDR1 LNHDA and CDR2 SQIVND come from the germline V gene (reference sequence). V lost 8 bases and J lost 2, with 11 bases in between. The CDR3 extends over 13 amino acids. In DNA, the CDR3 is TGTGCCAGTCGGGCAGGGGTCACAGATACGCAGTATTTT. This codes for CASRAGVTDTQYF.

This CDR3 reads CARKGAGLYGYTF. CDR3 DNA: TGTGCCCGAAAAGGGGCAGGGCTTTATGGCTACACCTTC. The chain links TRBV2 to TRBJ1-2, with a tentative D call TRBD1 (5 bases). V was shortened by 11 bases and J by 5 bases, with 18 bases between the two germline ends. Germline CDR1 is SNHLY and CDR2 is FYNNEI. The CDR3 is 13 amino acids.

The chain uses TRBV5-4 and TRBJ2-1; D remains unclear. Trimming pared 0 bases from V and 2 bases from J, leaving 9 bases between. In germline, CDR1 is SGHNT, CDR2 YYREEE (reference sequence). The CDR3 runs 15 residues. This CDR3 reads CASSLGAVTYNEQFF. Here the CDR3 DNA reads TGTGCCAGCAGCTTGGGGGCTGTAACCTACAATGAGCAGTTCTTC.

In its sample, this clone was seen a few times. This chain connects TRBV9 to TRBJ1-2, with 9 bases matching TRBD1. This CDR3 spans 14 amino acids. The germline CDR1 and CDR2 sequences are SGDLS and YYNGEE. V lost 4 bases, J lost 8 bases, and 9 bases stayed unmatched. The CDR3: CASSPRQGVVGYTF. In DNA, the CDR3 is TGTGCCAGCAGCCCTCGACAGGGGGTTGTAGGCTACACCTTC.

This clone appeared a single time. V is TRBV5-5 and J is TRBJ1-2, with a weak D call TRBD1 (6 bases). The germline V gene encodes CDR1 SGHKS and CDR2 YYEKEE (reference sequence). Trimming left V 0 bases short and J 1 base short, with 16 bases between. The CDR3 totals 17 residues. The DNA for the CDR3 is TGTGCCAGCAGCTTGGATGTCGTTGGACAGTATAACTATGGCTACACCTTC. It codes for CASSLDVVGQYNYGYTF.

This chain uses TRBV6-5 with TRBJ1-6; TRBD1 matches 8 bases. CDR1 is MNHEY and CDR2 is SVGAGI in the germline V gene. This CDR3 comprises 15 residues. V trimming: 2 bases; J trimming: 9 bases; junction bases outside the gene matches: 6. The CDR3: CASSYARTGISPLHF. DNA of the CDR3: TGTGCCAGCAGTTACGCCAGGACAGGGATTTCACCCCTCCACTTT.

This chain joins TRBV10-1 and TRBJ2-5, with a possible D match to TRBD2 (6 bases). Per the germline V gene, CDR1 is WNHNN and CDR2 is SYGVQD (reference sequence). This CDR3 spans 15 amino acids. The V end was cut by 6 bases, the J end by 2 bases, with 16 bases between. CDR3 residues: CASSHFAGGQETQYF. In DNA, the CDR3 is TGCGCCAGCAGCCACTTTGCCGGGGGACAAGAGACCCAGTACTTC.

The chain combines TRBV28 with TRBJ1-6; weak D call: TRBD1 (5 bases). The germline CDR1 and CDR2 sequences are MDHEN and SYDVKM. CDR3 length: 13 amino acids. With 3 bases removed from V and 10 bases from J, the gap between germline ends came to 10 bases. CDR3 in amino acids: CASSLTAGSPLHF. Written as DNA, the CDR3 is TGTGCCAGCAGTTTGACAGCGGGATCACCCCTCCACTTT.

The rearrangement uses TRBV18 and TRBJ2-3; TRBD1 aligns across 8 bases. The germline V gene encodes CDR1 KGHSH and CDR2 LQKENI. J gave up 0 bases and V 3 bases, and 5 bases lay outside the gene matches. The CDR3 has 16 residues. The CDR3: CASSPRTGLSTDTQYF. The CDR3 nucleotides are TGTGCCAGCTCACCTCGGACAGGGCTTAGCACAGATACGCAGTATTTT.

The chain uses TRBV4-1 and TRBJ1-2, with D perhaps TRBD1 (6 bases). Germline assignment: CDR1 MGHRA and CDR2 YSYEKL. The V end was cut by 0 bases, the J end by 2 bases, with 16 bases between. There are 17 residues in the CDR3. CDR3: CASSQDLGGARNYGYTF. CDR3 DNA: TGCGCCAGCAGCCAAGATCTTGGGGGGGCCAGGAACTATGGCTACACCTTC.

The V gene is TRBV9, the J gene TRBJ2-5, with 7 bases aligning to TRBD2. Unmatched junction bases numbered 6, after V lost 0 bases and J lost 7 bases. This CDR3 region has 14 residues. Germline V gene data show CDR1 as SGDLS and CDR2 as YYNGEE. The CDR3 reads CASSVGGGLATQYF. The DNA for the CDR3 is TGTGCCAGCAGCGTAGGCGGGGGATTAGCGACCCAGTACTTC.

This clone has a single count. The chain has TRBV19 and TRBJ1-2; 8 nucleotides match TRBD1. The CDR3 totals 19 residues. The trim removed 3 bases at V and 8 bases at J, leaving 23 bases unmatched. Germline V CDR1 and CDR2: LNHDA, SQIVND (reference sequence). The CDR3 here is CASSMPRTGQDRTSGGYTF. The CDR3 DNA sequence: TGTGCCAGTAGTATGCCGAGGACAGGGCAAGATCGGACCTCAGGGGGCTACACCTTC.

The chain joins TRBV5-1 to TRBJ2-7; the D is unclear. The germline V gene has CDR1 SGHRS and CDR2 YFSETQ. The CDR3 extends over 13 amino acids. Trimming stripped 2 bases from V and 3 bases from J, with 9 bases between. The CDR3, as DNA: TGCGCCAGCAGCTTCCACGGTGACTACGAGCAGTACTTC. It encodes CASSFHGDYEQYF.

The rearrangement links TRBV25-1 to TRBJ1-2, with D possibly being TRBD1 (6 bases). Germline lookup yields CDR1 MGHDK and CDR2 SYGVNS. The V end lost 0 bases, the J end lost 4 bases, and 15 bases lay between the germline ends. The CDR3 is 16 residues long. DNA of the CDR3: TGTGCCAGCAGTGAATATAACGCAGGGGCCGGCTATGGCTACACCTTC. Residues: CASSEYNAGAGYGYTF.

This chain joins TRBV6-5 and TRBJ1-1; D is undetermined. V dropped 5 bases and J dropped 3 bases, with 7 bases sitting between them. Germline loops: CDR1 MNHEY, CDR2 SVGAGI. The CDR3 has 12 amino acids. In nucleotides, the CDR3 is TGTGCCAGCAGTCAACGGGACACTGAAGCTTTCTTT. This gives the protein CASSQRDTEAFF.

This clone was seen just once. Other DNA variants within this sample encode the same CDR3. The rearrangement links TRBV27 to TRBJ2-1; D unclear. This CDR3 comprises 15 residues. Germline loops: CDR1 MNHEY, CDR2 SMNVEV (reference sequence). The germline V and J ends were trimmed by 0 bases and 0 bases, with 6 bases remaining between them. Here the CDR3 DNA reads TGTGCCAGCAGTTTATCGGTGAGCTCCTACAATGAGCAGTTCTTC. It codes for CASSLSVSSYNEQFF.

The rearrangement joins TRBV15 to TRBJ2-2, with 11 nucleotides matching TRBD2. The CDR3 loop spans 16 amino acids. Germline-derived CDR1 and CDR2 are LNHNV and YYDKDF (reference sequence). The J segment lost 0 bases and the V segment lost 6 bases, leaving 3 bases of the junction unmatched. This CDR3 is CATSNSGGANTGELFF. The CDR3 bases are TGTGCCACCAGTAATAGCGGGGGGGCGAACACCGGGGAGCTGTTTTTT.

The gene calls are TRBV2 and TRBJ2-6; TRBD1 agrees at 7 bases. CDR1 and CDR2 (germline): SNHLY, FYNNEI. The CDR3 is made up of 16 amino acids. Losses at the gene ends were 6 bases for V and 0 bases for J; bases not matched to a gene: 5. The CDR3 reads CASSQNRGSGANVLTF. CDR3 coding DNA: TGTGCCAGCAGCCAAAACAGGGGCTCTGGGGCCAACGTCCTGACTTTC.

The chain uses TRBV6-5 and TRBJ2-7, with D tentatively TRBD2 (5 bases). This CDR3 is 11 amino acids long. V lost 10 bases, J lost 9 bases, and 16 bases lay in between. The germline V gene has CDR1 MNHEY and CDR2 SVGAGI. The CDR3 DNA follows: TGTGCCACAACCCACGGGGATTTGCAGTACTTC. Residues: CATTHGDLQYF.

This chain joins TRBV5-1 and TRBJ2-1; 14 positions match TRBD2. The CDR3 is 15 residues long. V shed 4 bases, J shed 9 bases, and the junction held 6 bases outside the gene matches. Germline V gene data show CDR1 as SGHRS and CDR2 as YFSETQ. The CDR3 DNA reads as TGCGCCAGCAGCGAGACTAGCGGGGGGGCCGGTGAGCAGTTCTTC. Translation: CASSETSGGAGEQFF.

The V and J genes are TRBV9 and TRBJ2-3; the match to TRBD2 covers 8 bases. The CDR3 consists of 18 residues. The V gene end was trimmed by 4 bases and the J gene end by 0 bases; junction bases not matched to a gene: 13. The V gene's germline CDR1 is SGDLS and CDR2 YYNGEE. The CDR3 DNA is TGTGCCAGCAGCCCCGGGAGCGGGGGCCATTCTAGCACAGATACGCAGTATTTT. Its protein is CASSPGSGGHSSTDTQYF.

This clone was picked up one time. This rearrangement joins TRBV6-5 to TRBJ2-7; D is possibly TRBD2 (6 bases). Trimming pared 4 bases from V and 1 base from J, leaving 11 bases between. CDR1 MNHEY and CDR2 SVGAGI come from the germline V gene. The CDR3 has 14 amino acids. CDR3 protein: CASSLTRESYEQYF. The CDR3 DNA reads TGTGCCAGCAGTTTAACCCGGGAGTCCTACGAGCAGTACTTC.

CDR3 DNA sequence: TGTGCCAGCAGCGGACTAGCGGGGGGACCGGGGACAGATACGCAGTATTTT. Encoded protein: CASSGLAGGPGTDTQYF. The chain recombines TRBV7-9 with TRBJ2-3, with 14 bases lining up with TRBD2. Germline loops: CDR1 SEHNR, CDR2 FQNEAQ (reference sequence). The J segment lost 3 bases and the V segment lost 5 bases, leaving 7 bases of the junction unmatched. CDR3 size: 17 residues.

The gene calls are TRBV30 and TRBJ2-3, with D maybe TRBD2 (6 bases). The CDR3 has 13 amino acids. CDR1 is GTSNPN, CDR2 SVGIG, per germline (reference sequence). Here the CDR3 DNA reads TGTGTCTCCGGCGGGATCAGCACAGATACGCAGTATTTT. It yields the protein CVSGGISTDTQYF.

The chain recombines TRBV7-9 with TRBJ2-5; D is possibly TRBD2 (5 bases). The germline V and J ends were trimmed by 5 bases and 4 bases, with 17 bases remaining between them. Looked up from germline, CDR1 is SEHNR and CDR2 is FQNEAQ (reference sequence). The CDR3 length is 15 residues. CDR3 region: CASSRGSSGTETQYF. For the CDR3, the DNA is TGTGCCAGCAGCCGCGGGTCTTCAGGCACAGAGACCCAGTACTTC.

J is TRBJ2-2 and V is TRBV7-9, with 9 bases identical to TRBD2. The V gene end was trimmed by 3 bases and the J gene end by 3 bases; junction bases not matched to a gene: 8. The CDR3 covers 17 residues. Germline CDR1 is SEHNR and CDR2 is FQNEAQ (reference sequence). CDR3 DNA sequence: TGTGCCAGCAGCTTTATGGCGGGGGGGAAGGACACCGGGGAGCTGTTTTTT. Its translation is CASSFMAGGKDTGELFF.

The rearrangement joins TRBV2 to TRBJ1-1; 7 bases are a match to TRBD1. Trimming cost V 6 bases and J 3 bases; bases outside gene matches: 10. CDR1 SNHLY and CDR2 FYNNEI come from the germline V gene. The CDR3 covers 15 residues. The CDR3 region is CASSDGTVEDTEAFF. CDR3 coding DNA: TGTGCCAGCAGCGATGGGACAGTGGAGGACACTGAAGCTTTCTTT.

The genes are TRBV7-8 and TRBJ1-5; TRBD1 agrees at 12 bases. CDR1 SGHVS and CDR2 FQNEAQ come from the germline V gene. The V segment lost 5 bases and the J segment 4 bases; nucleotides outside the gene matches: 6. This CDR3 has 16 residues. The CDR3 protein is CASSPRDRGRNQPQHF. The CDR3, as DNA: TGTGCCAGCAGCCCCCGGGACAGGGGGCGGAATCAGCCCCAGCATTTT.

The chain has TRBV19 and TRBJ1-5, with TRBD1 identical over 10 bases. Unmatched junction bases numbered 16, after V lost 6 bases and J lost 2 bases. Germline values: CDR1 LNHDA, CDR2 SQIVND (reference sequence). The CDR3 is 19 amino acids. For the CDR3, the DNA is TGTGCCAGTAGCCCAGGGTTTTTGGGACAGGGGTTGGGCAATCAGCCCCAGCATTTT. Translation: CASSPGFLGQGLGNQPQHF.

The chain couples TRBV9 to TRBJ1-2, with D possibly matching TRBD1 (5 bases). The CDR3 contains 15 residues. Trimming took 0 bases from V and 8 from J, leaving 17 bases between them. Looked up from germline, CDR1 is SGDLS and CDR2 is YYNGEE. The CDR3 coding sequence is TGTGCCAGCAGCGTAGATGTGGGACTTATGGAGGGCTACACCTTC. Translating gives CASSVDVGLMEGYTF.

DNA of the CDR3: TGTGCCAGCAGCCGAGGGACAGCCGGGTACTATGGCTACACCTTC. Translating gives CASSRGTAGYYGYTF. The chain has TRBV5-8 and TRBJ1-2; TRBD1 matches at 7 bases. The trim removed 4 bases at V and 3 bases at J, leaving 9 bases unmatched. The germline V gene encodes CDR1 SGHTS and CDR2 YDEGEE. There are 15 residues in the CDR3.